The 24 T cell receptor beta chains below all came from one sample that was sequenced in a study of T cells in localized non-small cell lung cancer. Profiled with immunoSEQ multiplex PCR; TCRdb holds only in-frame clones, not every one. The table records around 25,000 clones, 65% to 90% of them present only once. This sample comprised peripheral blood, obtained before any cancer treatment. These receptors originate from a female donor aged 60 or older with stage I lung adenocarcinoma.

The gene calls are TRBV2 and TRBJ2-1; D is ambiguous. Trimming took off 4 bases at V and 0 bases at J, with 10 bases between the two ends. The CDR3 runs to 15 residues. The germline V gene encodes CDR1 SNHLY and CDR2 FYNNEI. The CDR3 loop is CASSGTWTSYNEQFF. The DNA of the CDR3 is TGTGCCAGCAGTGGGACGTGGACCTCCTACAATGAGCAGTTCTTC.

The chain uses TRBV30 and TRBJ1-4; weak D call: TRBD1 (5 bases). Germline lookup yields CDR1 GTSNPN and CDR2 SVGIG (reference sequence). CDR3 length: 14 residues. V was clipped by 0 bases and J by 14 bases, with 19 bases between them. This CDR3 is CAWSVPGGMTRLFF. DNA of the CDR3: TGTGCCTGGAGTGTACCGGGGGGGATGACCCGCCTGTTTTTT. Combining the CDR3 with reference TRBV30 and TRBJ1-4 gives the whole variable domain SQTIHQWPATLVQPVGSPLSLECTVEGTSNPNLYWYRQAAGRGLQLLFYSVGIGQISSEVPQNLSASRPQDRQFILSSKKLLLSDSGFYLCAWSVPGGMTRLFFGSGTQLSVL.

This clone was counted once. The chain recombines TRBV6-4 with TRBJ1-2; a possible D gene is TRBD1 (5 bases). The CDR3 consists of 15 residues. The germline V gene encodes CDR1 MRHNA and CDR2 SNTAGT. Trimming took off 0 bases at V and 6 bases at J, with 14 bases between the two ends. CDR3 nucleotides: TGTGCCAGCAGTGACTCCTTACGACCGGGGGATGGCTACACCTTC. This sequence encodes CASSDSLRPGDGYTF.

This clone was recorded once. The rearrangement links TRBV7-3 to TRBJ2-3; perhaps TRBD2 as D (5 bases). The V and J ends lost 0 bases and 3 bases respectively, with 16 bases between them. This CDR3 comprises 17 residues. Germline values: CDR1 SGHTA, CDR2 FQGTGA. For the CDR3, the DNA is TGTGCCAGCAGCTTAACGACTACGGGATTCGGGACAGATACGCAGTATTTT. Protein: CASSLTTTGFGTDTQYF.

This clone showed up just a few times. This chain uses TRBV27 with TRBJ1-5; 9 nucleotides agree with TRBD1. The CDR3 spans 16 residues. The germline gives CDR1 MNHEY, CDR2 SMNVEV (reference sequence). V lost 5 bases to trimming and J lost 2 bases; unmatched junction nucleotides: 7. The CDR3 spells CASSPRTGVGNQPQHF. The DNA for the CDR3 is TGTGCCAGCAGTCCCCGGACAGGGGTCGGCAATCAGCCCCAGCATTTT.

The genes are TRBV7-6 and TRBJ2-2; 9 positions match TRBD1. This CDR3 region has 16 residues. V trimming: 5 bases; J trimming: 3 bases; junction bases outside the gene matches: 7. In germline, CDR1 is SGHVS, CDR2 FNYEAQ. The CDR3 DNA follows: TGTGCCAGCAGCCGCCGAACAGGGGGCGACACCGGGGAGCTGTTTTTT. Translation: CASSRRTGGDTGELFF.

This chain uses TRBV6-5 with TRBJ1-2; TRBD1 matches 7 bases. CDR1 MNHEY and CDR2 SVGAGI come from the germline V gene. Unmatched junction bases numbered 11, after V lost 5 bases and J lost 5 bases. The CDR3 is 15 amino acids. As DNA, the CDR3 is TGTGCCAGCAGTCCTCAGACAGGGAGCATATATGGCTACACCTTC. It codes for CASSPQTGSIYGYTF.

V is TRBV7-3 and J is TRBJ1-5; D is ambiguous. Germline V CDR1 and CDR2: SGHTA, FQGTGA. V gave up 1 base and J gave up 9 bases, with 7 bases separating them. The CDR3 is 12 residues long. CDR3 DNA: TGTGCCAGCAGCTTAATCGGTGGGCCCCAGCATTTT. Its protein is CASSLIGGPQHF.

For the CDR3, the DNA is TGTGCCAGCAGTTTAGCGGGCTCGAACACCGGGGAGCTGTTTTTT. Translating gives CASSLAGSNTGELFF. V gene TRBV28 combines with J gene TRBJ2-2; D perhaps matches TRBD2 (5 bases). V lost 2 bases, J lost 0 bases, and 7 bases lay in between. Germline loops: CDR1 MDHEN, CDR2 SYDVKM. This CDR3 is built from 15 residues.

The chain joins TRBV18 to TRBJ2-2; D is unresolved. V lost 5 bases and J 6 bases, leaving 16 bases between the germline ends. The V gene's germline CDR1 is KGHSH and CDR2 LQKENI. CDR3 length: 15 amino acids. The CDR3 loop reads CASSAVQPRSGELFF. For the CDR3, the DNA is TGTGCCAGCTCAGCGGTCCAACCCCGCTCCGGGGAGCTGTTTTTT.

A note on this clone: An end of the junction does not agree with germline; a read error may underlie this. This rearrangement joins TRBV5-5 to TRBJ1-1, with 7 nucleotides matching TRBD1. The CDR3 is 18 amino acids. Germline CDR1 is SGHKS and CDR2 is YYEKEE (reference sequence). The CDR3 DNA follows: TGTGCCAGCAGTTTGGGGCAGGTGGGACAGAATTCGAACACTGAAGCTTTCTTT. Protein product: CASSLGQVGQNSNTEAFF.

This clone was observed a few times. The chain combines TRBV7-9 with TRBJ2-2, with D possibly matching TRBD2 (5 bases). The germline gives CDR1 SEHNR, CDR2 FQNEAQ (reference sequence). The CDR3 extends over 15 amino acids. Trimming left V 1 base short and J 6 bases short, with 12 bases between. CDR3 residues: CASSLVVGVAGELFF. The CDR3 nucleotides read TGTGCCAGCAGCTTAGTGGTCGGGGTGGCCGGGGAGCTGTTTTTT.

Here the CDR3 DNA reads TGTGCCAGCAGCTCCGGGGTGGACACTGAAGCTTTCTTT. It encodes CASSSGVDTEAFF. The chain uses TRBV5-6 and TRBJ1-1; D is unclear. Trimming cost V 3 bases and J 3 bases, with 9 bases left between them. The CDR3 is 13 residues long. The germline CDR1 and CDR2 sequences are SGHDT and YYEEEE.

This clone was counted once. V usage is TRBV6-6 and J usage is TRBJ2-3, with 7 positions matching TRBD2. Germline trimming cut 6 bases from V and 2 bases from J; bases unmatched to any gene: 11. CDR1 and CDR2 (germline): MNHNY, SVGAGI (reference sequence). The CDR3 is made up of 16 amino acids. In DNA form, the CDR3 reads TGTGCCAGCAGGGTGGGCGGGGGACCTCCCACAGATACGCAGTATTTT. Protein product: CASRVGGGPPTDTQYF.

V is TRBV19 and J is TRBJ2-1, with TRBD1 matching 8 bases. This CDR3 contains 15 residues. Germline V gene lookup returns CDR1 LNHDA and CDR2 SQIVND (reference sequence). The ends lost 3 bases at V and 8 bases at J; junction bases unmatched: 9. The CDR3 DNA follows: TGTGCCAGTAGTATTTTTCTCGACAGGGGCGATGAGCAGTTCTTC. It encodes CASSIFLDRGDEQFF.

The genes are TRBV5-6 and TRBJ1-1; D is uncertain. The CDR3 sequence is 14 residues long. V lost 1 base and J 0 bases, leaving 7 bases between the germline ends. Germline V gene data show CDR1 as SGHDT and CDR2 as YYEEEE. The CDR3 loop reads CASSLTAMNTEAFF. The CDR3 DNA sequence: TGTGCCAGCAGCTTGACAGCCATGAACACTGAAGCTTTCTTT.

The chain employs TRBV5-1 and TRBJ2-5; a weak D match, TRBD1 (6 bases). The germline V gene has CDR1 SGHRS and CDR2 YFSETQ. This CDR3 contains 15 residues. The V end was cut by 0 bases, the J end by 6 bases, with 15 bases between. The CDR3 DNA reads TGCGCCAGCAGCTTGGGGGGTACAGGGTTACAGACCCAGTACTTC. Protein sequence: CASSLGGTGLQTQYF.

This clone was observed a single time. This chain connects TRBV2 to TRBJ2-3; D not certain. The CDR3 extends over 13 amino acids. Germline V gene sequence: CDR1 SNHLY, CDR2 FYNNEI. Trimming took 2 bases from V and 3 from J, leaving 6 bases between them. The CDR3 DNA sequence: TGTGCCAGCAGTGAAATTGGGACAGATACGCAGTATTTT. It yields the protein CASSEIGTDTQYF.

This chain connects TRBV6-6 to TRBJ1-1, with unresolved D. Germline V CDR1 and CDR2: MNHNY, SVGAGI (reference sequence). Deletions cut 6 bases from V and 7 bases from J, with 9 bases between. There are 11 residues in the CDR3. This chain's CDR3 is CASRNGREAFF. The CDR3 nucleotides read TGTGCCAGCAGAAACGGTCGTGAAGCTTTCTTT.

This clone was recorded once. The chain carries TRBV7-9 and TRBJ1-6, with 7 bases aligning to TRBD1. The V and J ends lost 2 bases and 3 bases, in that order; junction bases with no gene match: 4. Germline CDR1 reads SEHNR; CDR2 reads FQNEAQ (reference sequence). This CDR3 is built from 16 residues. CDR3: CASSLIQGSYNSPLHF. The CDR3 bases are TGTGCCAGCAGCTTAATACAGGGGAGCTATAATTCACCCCTCCACTTT.

The gene calls are TRBV9 and TRBJ2-2; D is ambiguous. This CDR3 spans 15 amino acids. The germline V and J ends were trimmed by 0 bases and 1 base, with 7 bases remaining between them. Germline CDR1 SGDLS, CDR2 YYNGEE. The CDR3 sequence is CASSVATGNTGELFF. The CDR3 DNA is TGTGCCAGCAGCGTAGCTACGGGGAACACCGGGGAGCTGTTTTTT.

The gene calls are TRBV5-6 and TRBJ1-1; D unclear. The length of the CDR3 is 12 residues. Germline assignment: CDR1 SGHDT and CDR2 YYEEEE. Trimming stripped 0 bases from V and 5 bases from J, with 5 bases between. The DNA for the CDR3 is TGTGCCAGCAGCTTGGCCGCGACTGAAGCTTTCTTT. Protein sequence: CASSLAATEAFF.

The chain carries TRBV18 and TRBJ2-2; the D is unclear. There are 17 residues in the CDR3. The ends were cut back, 0 bases at V and 2 bases at J, with 13 bases in the middle. The germline gives CDR1 KGHSH, CDR2 LQKENI. As DNA, the CDR3 is TGTGCCAGCTCACCACCGAGTTCATGGGCTAACACCGGGGAGCTGTTTTTT. Its protein is CASSPPSSWANTGELFF.

This sequence joins TRBV5-1 and TRBJ1-1; 7 bases agree with TRBD1. V lost 4 bases and J lost 3; bases outside the gene matches: 6. Germline V CDR1 and CDR2: SGHRS, YFSETQ. The CDR3 is 14 amino acids. The CDR3 sequence is CASSVPGGDTEAFF. CDR3 nucleotide sequence: TGCGCCAGCAGCGTTCCAGGGGGGGACACTGAAGCTTTCTTT.